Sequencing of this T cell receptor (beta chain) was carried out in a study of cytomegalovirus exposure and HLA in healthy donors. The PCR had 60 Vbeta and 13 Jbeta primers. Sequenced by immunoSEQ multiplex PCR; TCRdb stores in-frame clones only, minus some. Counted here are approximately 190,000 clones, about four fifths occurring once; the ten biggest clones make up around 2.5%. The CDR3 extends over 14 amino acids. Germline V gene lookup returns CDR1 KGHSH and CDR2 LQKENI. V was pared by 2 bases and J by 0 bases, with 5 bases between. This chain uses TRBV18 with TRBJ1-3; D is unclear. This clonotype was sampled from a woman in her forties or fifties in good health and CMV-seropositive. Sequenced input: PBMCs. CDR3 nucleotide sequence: TGTGCCAGCTCACCAGTAGACTCTGGAAACACCATATATTTT. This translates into CASSPVDSGNTIYF.